This TCR beta chain was sequenced in a study of blood T cell repertoires in COVID-19. Germline V gene data show CDR1 as SGDLS and CDR2 as YYNGEE. The CDR3 loop spans 15 amino acids. Trimming cost V 3 bases and J 4 bases; bases outside gene matches: 5. Assay used: immunoSEQ multiplex PCR; TCRdb lists only in-frame clones, some missing. The repertoire holds about 200,000 clones, with less than 90% as singletons. The study drew participants aged 18 to 89 years from roughly 25 US areas. Cohorts were assigned according to the clinical history that participants reported. Sequences were obtained from PBMCs or T cells enriched from blood (not recorded which). The V gene is TRBV9, the J gene TRBJ1-4; 8 nucleotides agree with TRBD1. The receptor's source is a woman aged 25 to 39 who had been exposed to COVID-19. DNA for the CDR3: TGTGCCAGCAGCGCCTTGGACAGGGATAATGAAAAACTGTTTTTT. Its translation is CASSALDRDNEKLFF.